The 4 T cell receptor beta chains given below trace back to one sample, sequenced in a study of cytomegalovirus exposure and HLA in healthy donors. The PCR contained 60 Vbeta and 13 Jbeta primers. Data came from immunoSEQ multiplex PCR; TCRdb stores just in-frame clones and leaves some out. In the table there are approximately 110,000 clones, around 78% of which are singletons. The material sequenced was PBMCs. These receptors were obtained from a man between 35 and 55 years old in good health and CMV-seronegative.

This chain uses TRBV27 with TRBJ2-7; 14 nucleotides align to TRBD2. CDR1 and CDR2 (germline): MNHEY, SMNVEV (reference sequence). The CDR3 runs to 16 residues. Trimming removed 5 bases from V and 9 bases from J; junction bases left unmatched: 12. The CDR3 sequence: CASSIRTSGGTGVQYF. DNA for the CDR3: TGTGCCAGCAGTATCAGGACTAGCGGGGGGACTGGGGTGCAGTACTTC.

The chain carries TRBV7-9 and TRBJ1-5; perhaps TRBD1 as D (6 bases). The CDR3 totals 13 residues. CDR1 SEHNR and CDR2 FQNEAQ come from the germline V gene (reference sequence). V gave up 3 bases and J gave up 6 bases, with 9 bases separating them. As DNA, the CDR3 is TGTGCCAGCAGCTTTGGGGGCCTTCAGCCCCAGCATTTT. Translation: CASSFGGLQPQHF.

The CDR3 nucleotides are TGTGCCAGCAGCGTTGGGACAGGGGAGAATCAGCCCCAGCATTTT. Protein: CASSVGTGENQPQHF. The V gene is TRBV9, the J gene TRBJ1-5; 10 bases align to TRBD1. In germline, CDR1 is SGDLS, CDR2 YYNGEE. The J segment lost 4 bases and the V segment lost 2 bases, leaving 3 bases of the junction unmatched. The CDR3 length is 15 residues.

This clone was found a few times. The V gene is TRBV18, the J gene TRBJ1-5, with 10 bases matching TRBD1. The CDR3 covers 19 residues. Germline V gives CDR1 KGHSH, CDR2 LQKENI. After removal of 3 bases from V and 1 base from J, the junction contained 12 bases not matched to a gene. This CDR3 reads CASSPLGTGERSSNQPQHF. DNA for the CDR3: TGTGCCAGCTCACCCCTCGGGACAGGGGAGCGGAGCAGCAATCAGCCCCAGCATTTT. Complete variable domain (other parts from reference TRBV18 and TRBJ1-5): NAGVMQNPRHLVRRRGQEARLRCSPMKGHSHVYWYRQLPEEGLKFMVYLQKENIIDESGMPKERFSAEFPKEGPSILRIQQVVRGDSAAYFCASSPLGTGERSSNQPQHFGDGTRLSIL.